Shown below are 27 T cell receptor beta chains from a single sample sequenced in a study of shared clonotypes between healthy human individuals. Produced via immunoSEQ multiplex PCR; TCRdb's table is partial and in-frame only. In the table there are hundreds of thousands of clones, approximately 96% of which are singletons. Terminally differentiated effector memory CD45RA+ cells were excluded by CCR7 positive selection of CD45RO-negative cells. The specimen was naive CD8+ T cells sorted from blood. The receptors derive from a young man in good health.

The chain has TRBV5-8 and TRBJ2-1; 8 bases fit TRBD1. After removal of 5 bases from V and 0 bases from J, the junction contained 4 bases not matched to a gene. Germline CDR1 reads SGHTS; CDR2 reads YDEGEE. The CDR3 has 15 amino acids. CDR3 bases: TGTGCCAGCAGTTCCGGGACAGGCTCCTACAATGAGCAGTTCTTC. It specifies CASSSGTGSYNEQFF.

The chain carries TRBV2 and TRBJ2-3; D might be TRBD1 or TRBD2, each matching 6 bases. The CDR3 covers 16 residues. The germline V and J ends were trimmed by 3 bases and 4 bases, with 17 bases remaining between them. Per the germline V gene, CDR1 is SNHLY and CDR2 is FYNNEI. The CDR3 region has the DNA TGTGCCAGCAGTGACGATACGGGGGCGCCCGCAGATACGCAGTATTTT. Its protein product is CASSDDTGAPADTQYF. The variable domain in full, with the rest retrieved from reference TRBV2 and TRBJ2-3, is EPEVTQTPSHQVTQMGQEVILRCVPISNHLYFYWYRQILGQKVEFLVSFYNNEISEKSEIFDDQFSVERPDGSNFTLKIRSTKLEDSAMYFCASSDDTGAPADTQYFGPGTRLTVL.

The rearrangement links TRBV13 to TRBJ2-2; no reliable D call. Germline V lookup: CDR1 PRHDT, CDR2 FYEKMQ (reference sequence). V gave up 5 bases and J gave up 3 bases, with 7 bases separating them. This CDR3 comprises 13 residues. The CDR3 loop reads CASSPSDTGELFF. The CDR3 region has the DNA TGTGCCAGCAGCCCAAGCGACACCGGGGAGCTGTTTTTT. Full variable domain (remainder filled in from reference TRBV13 and TRBJ2-2): AAGVIQSPRHLIKEKRETATLKCYPIPRHDTVYWYQQGPGQDPQFLISFYEKMQSDKGSIPDRFSAQQFSDYHSELNMSSLELGDSALYFCASSPSDTGELFFGEGSRLTVL.

The chain is built from TRBV7-2 and TRBJ2-4; a possible D gene is TRBD2 (5 bases). Germline V gene lookup returns CDR1 SGHTA and CDR2 FQGNSA. The CDR3 consists of 15 residues. Trimming cost V 8 bases and J 13 bases, with 27 bases left between them. The CDR3 bases are TGTGCCAGCGCCACAACCGAAGGACTCCCCGCCATGCAGTACTTC. Its translation is CASATTEGLPAMQYF.

The chain couples TRBV7-9 to TRBJ1-4; D gene ambiguous. This CDR3 is 14 amino acids long. Germline V gene lookup returns CDR1 SEHNR and CDR2 FQNEAQ (reference sequence). V was clipped by 1 base and J by 8 bases, with 11 bases between them. DNA for the CDR3: TGTGCCAGCAGCTTAGATGTGGAAAAAGAAAAACTGTTTTTT. Its protein product is CASSLDVEKEKLFF.

This clone has just a few counts. The CDR3 reads CASSITASRSGGEQYF. DNA for the CDR3: TGTGCCAGTAGTATTACGGCCAGTCGGAGCGGGGGCGAGCAGTACTTC. V is TRBV19 and J is TRBJ2-7; 8 nucleotides align to TRBD2. There are 16 residues in the CDR3. J was trimmed by 6 bases and V by 3 bases; bases with no gene match: 13. Germline-derived CDR1 and CDR2 are LNHDA and SQIVND (reference sequence).

The genes are TRBV13 and TRBJ2-2, with 11 bases lining up with TRBD1. This CDR3 region has 15 residues. The germline CDR1 and CDR2 sequences are PRHDT and FYEKMQ (reference sequence). Trimming removed 8 bases from V and 6 bases from J; junction bases left unmatched: 8. The CDR3: CASAGGQGAAGELFF. The CDR3 DNA follows: TGTGCCAGCGCAGGAGGACAGGGGGCGGCCGGGGAGCTGTTTTTT.

This clone was observed once. The V call is TRBV6-5, the J call TRBJ2-5, with 7 nucleotides matching TRBD2. Germline lookup yields CDR1 MNHEY and CDR2 SVGAGI. Germline trimming cut 7 bases from V and 5 bases from J; bases unmatched to any gene: 13. The CDR3 length is 15 residues. CDR3 bases: TGTGCCAGCACCTTACGGGGCGGGAGTGGGGAGACCCAGTACTTC. This encodes CASTLRGGSGETQYF.

On this clone itself: Different DNA sequences within this sample yield the same CDR3. The rearrangement joins TRBV7-9 to TRBJ2-7; D possibly uses TRBD1 or TRBD2 (5 bases each). The CDR3 length is 11 residues. Germline V gene sequence: CDR1 SEHNR, CDR2 FQNEAQ (reference sequence). V lost 5 bases and J 5 bases, leaving 7 bases between the germline ends. This CDR3 is CASSPGHEQYF. In nucleotides, the CDR3 is TGTGCCAGCAGCCCGGGACACGAGCAGTACTTC.

This rearrangement joins TRBV10-2 to TRBJ2-1; TRBD1 aligns across 9 bases. Germline CDR1 reads WSHSY; CDR2 reads SAAADI. V lost 3 bases to trimming and J lost 2 bases; unmatched junction nucleotides: 5. This CDR3 comprises 16 residues. CDR3 DNA: TGCGCCAGCAGTGAAACCGGGACAGGGACCTACAATGAGCAGTTCTTC. Protein product: CASSETGTGTYNEQFF.

V gene TRBV6-1 combines with J gene TRBJ2-6; D may be TRBD2 (5 bases). Between the trimmed V and J ends, which lost 1 base and 4 bases, there was a span of 5 bases. The CDR3 extends over 14 amino acids. Germline CDR1 reads MNHNS; CDR2 reads SASEGT. The CDR3 here is CASSEVAGANVLTF. CDR3 nucleotide sequence: TGTGCCAGCAGTGAAGTAGCGGGGGCCAACGTCCTGACTTTC.

On this clone: The junction departs from germline at one end; a sequencing error may be responsible. The chain joins TRBV7-7 to TRBJ2-7, with 9 nucleotides matching TRBD1. The germline gives CDR1 SSHAT, CDR2 FNYEAQ (reference sequence). This CDR3 contains 15 residues. For the CDR3, the DNA is TGTGCTAGCAGCGCGGGACAGGGAACTTCCTACGAGCAGTACTTC. Amino acids: CASSAGQGTSYEQYF.

The chain uses TRBV7-6 and TRBJ1-2; TRBD1 matches 7 bases. Trimming cost V 6 bases and J 5 bases; bases outside gene matches: 12. Germline V gene lookup returns CDR1 SGHVS and CDR2 FNYEAQ. The CDR3 is 15 amino acids. The CDR3 nucleotides read TGTGCCAGCAGTCCGTCCCGTACAGGGGTTTATGGCTACACCTTC. Translated: CASSPSRTGVYGYTF.

The J gene is TRBJ2-4, the V gene TRBV5-6; possible D gene TRBD2, 6 bases. Germline CDR1 SGHDT, CDR2 YYEEEE. V dropped 4 bases and J dropped 0 bases, with 14 bases sitting between them. The CDR3 covers 16 residues. CDR3 loop: CASSGGVQAAKNIQYF. CDR3 in DNA: TGTGCCAGCAGCGGCGGGGTCCAAGCAGCCAAAAACATTCAGTACTTC.

J is TRBJ2-2 and V is TRBV27; possible D gene TRBD1, 5 bases. Germline CDR1 reads MNHEY; CDR2 reads SMNVEV (reference sequence). Trimming removed 8 bases from V and 3 bases from J, with 7 bases in between. The CDR3 contains 12 residues. CDR3 protein: CASWGYTGELFF. CDR3 bases: TGTGCCAGCTGGGGCTACACCGGGGAGCTGTTTTTT.

V and J are TRBV7-9 and TRBJ2-7; the D gene is possibly TRBD2 (5 bases). Germline loops: CDR1 SEHNR, CDR2 FQNEAQ (reference sequence). The CDR3 runs to 16 residues. Trimming removed 5 bases at V and 0 bases at J, with 17 bases between. CDR3 protein: CASSPQVGLHSYEQYF. The CDR3 DNA reads as TGTGCCAGCAGCCCTCAGGTTGGACTGCACTCCTACGAGCAGTACTTC.

V usage is TRBV9 and J usage is TRBJ2-1; TRBD2 agrees at 14 bases. CDR1 is SGDLS and CDR2 is YYNGEE in the germline V gene. There are 17 residues in the CDR3. The V segment lost 3 bases and the J segment 6 bases; nucleotides outside the gene matches: 8. The CDR3 reads CASSAGTSGSFGNEQFF. In DNA form, the CDR3 reads TGTGCCAGCAGCGCTGGGACTAGCGGGAGTTTTGGCAATGAGCAGTTCTTC.

This clone was detected only once. The J gene is TRBJ1-3, the V gene TRBV7-8; 8 positions match TRBD1. This CDR3 contains 19 residues. With V trimmed by 4 bases and J by 0 bases, 14 bases remained unmatched. The germline V gene encodes CDR1 SGHVS and CDR2 FQNEAQ. CDR3 residues: CASSSSDRVTDTSGNTIYF. The DNA of the CDR3 is TGTGCCAGCAGCTCCTCGGACAGGGTAACTGATACCTCTGGAAACACCATATATTTT. Variable domain in full (rest from reference TRBV7-8 and TRBJ1-3): GAGVSQSPRYKVAKRGQDVALRCDPISGHVSLFWYQQALGQGPEFLTYFQNEAQLDKSGLPSDRFFAERPEGSVSTLKIQRTQQEDSAVYLCASSSSDRVTDTSGNTIYFGEGSWLTVV.

This chain uses TRBV15 with TRBJ2-5; D perhaps matches TRBD2 (5 bases). Germline CDR1 LNHNV, CDR2 YYDKDF (reference sequence). Deletions cut 0 bases from V and 5 bases from J, with 10 bases between. There are 14 residues in the CDR3. The CDR3 sequence: CATSREGSVETQYF. In nucleotides, the CDR3 is TGTGCCACCAGCAGAGAGGGGAGTGTGGAGACCCAGTACTTC.

The CDR3 here is CAISKESTDTQYF. The CDR3 DNA is TGTGCCATCAGTAAGGAGAGCACAGATACGCAGTATTTT. The genes are TRBV10-3 and TRBJ2-3; D is unresolved. Trimming took 5 bases from V and 0 from J, leaving 6 bases between them. Germline V CDR1 and CDR2: ENHRY, SYGVKD. The CDR3 runs 13 residues.

The chain has TRBV27 and TRBJ2-3, with D tentatively TRBD1 (5 bases). CDR3 length: 14 residues. The germline V and J ends were trimmed by 6 bases and 2 bases, with 12 bases remaining between them. CDR1 and CDR2 (germline): MNHEY, SMNVEV (reference sequence). Written as DNA, the CDR3 is TGTGCCAGCAGCCCGGACACCTTCACAGATACGCAGTATTTT. Protein product: CASSPDTFTDTQYF.

The rearrangement uses TRBV5-1 and TRBJ2-3, with 16 positions matching TRBD2. CDR3 size: 18 residues. The V segment lost 4 bases and the J segment 0 bases; nucleotides outside the gene matches: 5. Germline CDR1 and CDR2: SGHRS and YFSETQ. CDR3 sequence (DNA): TGCGCCAGCAGCAAGGGACTAGCGGGAGGGACTAGCACAGATACGCAGTATTTT. It translates to CASSKGLAGGTSTDTQYF.

The J gene is TRBJ2-2, the V gene TRBV7-6, with unresolved D. The CDR3 totals 12 residues. V was clipped by 3 bases and J by 5 bases, with 4 bases between them. Germline assignment: CDR1 SGHVS and CDR2 FNYEAQ. The CDR3: CASSLRTGELFF. In nucleotides, the CDR3 is TGTGCCAGCAGCTTGAGGACCGGGGAGCTGTTTTTT.

On this clone: The same CDR3 arises from other DNA sequences in this sample as well. The chain is built from TRBV29-1 and TRBJ1-1; D gene unclear. V lost 6 bases and J 0 bases, leaving 8 bases between the germline ends. Per the germline V gene, CDR1 is SQVTM and CDR2 is ANQGSEA. The CDR3 consists of 12 residues. The CDR3 bases are TGCAGCGTCGGACGCCTGAACACTGAAGCTTTCTTT. As protein: CSVGRLNTEAFF.

V gene TRBV19 combines with J gene TRBJ2-1; D may correspond to TRBD1 or TRBD2 (6 bases each). V was pared by 3 bases and J by 9 bases, with 21 bases between. The CDR3 loop spans 16 amino acids. Germline CDR1 and CDR2: LNHDA and SQIVND (reference sequence). The CDR3 region has the DNA TGTGCCAGTAGTATCACCTTTCTTAGCGGAGGGGGTGAGCAGTTCTTC. The encoded protein is CASSITFLSGGGEQFF.

This sequence joins TRBV7-3 and TRBJ2-2; possibly TRBD1 for D (5 bases). The CDR3 loop spans 14 amino acids. V lost 2 bases and J lost 1, with 5 bases in between. Germline-derived CDR1 and CDR2 are SGHTA and FQGTGA. This chain's CDR3 is CASSLQGNTGELFF. The DNA for the CDR3 is TGTGCCAGCAGCTTACAGGGGAACACCGGGGAGCTGTTTTTT.

The CDR3 DNA sequence: TGTGCCAGCAGCGTAGAGGGGTCGGACAATGAGCAGTTCTTC. Its protein is CASSVEGSDNEQFF. The chain uses TRBV9 and TRBJ2-1, with D tentatively TRBD1 (5 bases). The CDR3 is 14 residues long. The ends were cut back, 0 bases at V and 5 bases at J, with 9 bases in the middle. Germline V gives CDR1 SGDLS, CDR2 YYNGEE.